This entry features one TCR beta chain sequence. Its matching antigen is unknown. All participating donors were Caucasian adults from Nashville, Tennessee. Into CD45RA+ naive and CD45RA-negative memory subsets, the CD4+ cells were split. These data are taken from a study of shared clonotypes between healthy human individuals. The input for sorted-subset replicate PCRs was around 0.2 ug DNA, around 27,000 T cell genomes. TCRdb keeps only in-frame clones here, not all; method: immunoSEQ multiplex PCR. The sample has some 2,000,000 clones, nearly 97% seen once. The CDR3 loop spans 16 amino acids. The germline gives CDR1 LGHNA, CDR2 YSLEER. Trimming shortened V by 4 bases and J by 0 bases, and 13 bases separated the two germline ends. Study-level points and caveats: Rarefaction curves obtained for sorted subsets showed sequencing incomplete despite large depth.

Material for sequencing was naive CD4+ T cells sorted from blood. Subset described: CD45RA+ positively selected. The rearrangement joins TRBV4-3 to TRBJ1-3, with D possibly TRBD1 on 6 matching bases. The origin of this receptor is a young man in good health. The CDR3 protein is CASSPSDRTSGNTIYF. DNA of the CDR3: TGCGCCAGCAGCCCGTCGGACAGAACCTCTGGAAACACCATATATTTT.